This T cell receptor beta chain was sequenced in a study of blood T cell repertoires in COVID-19. This table comes from immunoSEQ multiplex PCR, and its TCRdb copy is limited to in-frame clones, with some not included. Here the sample spans over 200,000 clones, almost 90% being singletons. This clone showed up just a few times. This CDR3 is built from 16 residues. V was pared by 1 base and J by 7 bases, with 8 bases of the junction left unmatched. The V gene's germline CDR1 is LNHDA and CDR2 SQIVND (reference sequence). Material for sequencing was peripheral blood. This chain connects TRBV19 to TRBJ2-1, with 9 bases that match TRBD2. This receptor was taken from a woman aged 60-75 years with acute or convalescent COVID-19. Here the CDR3 reads CASSIGGSGSFNEQFF. The CDR3 DNA is TGTGCCAGTAGTATAGGAGGTAGCGGGAGTTTTAATGAGCAGTTCTTC.